The clone carrying this T cell receptor (beta chain) was detected only a few times. This CDR3 comprises 13 residues. Germline CDR1 KGHDR, CDR2 SFDVKD. Deletions cut 3 bases from V and 1 base from J, with 5 bases between. As handled by the study authors: From reference gene primer amplification, estimates of nucleated cell counts were derived. TCRdb's table, derived via immunoSEQ multiplex PCR, lists solely in-frame clones and lacks some. V, J and clone size reflect that table, while D and trimming were determined from the DNA. The sample includes around 200,000 clones, around 83% of them seen just once. The data are from a study of blood T cell repertoires in COVID-19. Study details: Spain, Italy and the United States supplied samples that represented acute and convalescent COVID-19. T cells, B-cell-depleted T cells, or PBMCs provided the cDNA or gDNA that served as material.

This sequence originates from a man aged 35 to 55 with active or convalescent COVID-19. The V call is TRBV24-1, the J call TRBJ1-2; no reliable D call. Sample: peripheral blood. The CDR3 protein is CATSDRDNYGYTF. In DNA form, the CDR3 reads TGTGCCACCAGTGATCGAGATAACTATGGCTACACCTTC.